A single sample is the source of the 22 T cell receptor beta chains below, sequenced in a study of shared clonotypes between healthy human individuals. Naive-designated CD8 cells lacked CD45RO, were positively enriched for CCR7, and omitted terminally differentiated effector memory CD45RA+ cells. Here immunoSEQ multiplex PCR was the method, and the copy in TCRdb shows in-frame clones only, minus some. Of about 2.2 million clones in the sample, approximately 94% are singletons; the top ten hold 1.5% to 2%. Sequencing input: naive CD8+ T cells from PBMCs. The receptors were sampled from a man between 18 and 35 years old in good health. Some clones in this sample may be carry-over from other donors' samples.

In nucleotides, the CDR3 is TGTGCCAGCATCAGCCGCCACTCGATCTCTGGGGCCAACGTCCTGACTTTC. It encodes CASISRHSISGANVLTF. This chain uses TRBV28 with TRBJ2-6; D unresolved. The CDR3 has 17 amino acids. The germline V gene has CDR1 MDHEN and CDR2 SYDVKM. V lost 7 bases to trimming and J lost 0 bases, with 16 bases between them.

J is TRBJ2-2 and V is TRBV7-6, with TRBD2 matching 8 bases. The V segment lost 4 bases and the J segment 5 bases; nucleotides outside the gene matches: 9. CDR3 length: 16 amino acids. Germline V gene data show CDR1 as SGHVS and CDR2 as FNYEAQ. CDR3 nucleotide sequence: TGTGCCAGCAGCTCGACGGGAGGGCCTCGTACCGGGGAGCTGTTTTTT. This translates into CASSSTGGPRTGELFF.

In nucleotides, the CDR3 is TGCAGCGGGACCGGGACAGCCACCGGGGAGCTGTTTTTT. Its protein product is CSGTGTATGELFF. This chain connects TRBV29-1 to TRBJ2-2; 7 nucleotides align to TRBD1. V shed 7 bases and J 4 bases; nucleotides not matched to a gene: 6. CDR3 length: 13 amino acids. Germline V gene lookup returns CDR1 SQVTM and CDR2 ANQGSEA.

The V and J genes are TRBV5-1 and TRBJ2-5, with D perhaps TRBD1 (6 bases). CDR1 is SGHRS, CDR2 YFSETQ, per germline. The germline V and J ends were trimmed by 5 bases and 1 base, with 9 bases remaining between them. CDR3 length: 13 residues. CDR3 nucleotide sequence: TGCGCCAGCAGACCGGACAGCCAAGAGACCCAGTACTTC. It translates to CASRPDSQETQYF.

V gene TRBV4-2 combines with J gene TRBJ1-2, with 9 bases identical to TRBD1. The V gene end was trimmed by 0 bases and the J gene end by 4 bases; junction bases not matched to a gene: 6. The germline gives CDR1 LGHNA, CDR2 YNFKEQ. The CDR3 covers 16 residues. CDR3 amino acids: CASSQEWRTGAYGYTF. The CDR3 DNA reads TGTGCCAGCAGCCAAGAATGGCGGACAGGGGCCTATGGCTACACCTTC.

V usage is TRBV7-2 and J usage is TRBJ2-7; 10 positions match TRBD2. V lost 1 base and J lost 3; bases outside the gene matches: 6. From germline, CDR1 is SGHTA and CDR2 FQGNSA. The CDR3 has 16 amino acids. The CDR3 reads CASSLGYGLAVYEQYF. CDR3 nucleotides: TGTGCCAGCAGCTTAGGTTATGGACTAGCGGTCTACGAGCAGTACTTC. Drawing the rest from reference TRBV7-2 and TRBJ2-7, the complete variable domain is GAGVSQSPSNKVTEKGKDVELRCDPISGHTALYWYRQSLGQGLEFLIYFQGNSAPDKSGLPSDRFSAERTGGSVSTLTIQRTQQEDSAVYLCASSLGYGLAVYEQYFGPGTRLTVT.

The CDR3 DNA reads TGTGCCAGCAGCCAAGACTGGGGGCGCTCCGAGCAGTACTTC. Its translation: CASSQDWGRSEQYF. The rearrangement uses TRBV14 and TRBJ2-7, with D possibly TRBD1 on 6 matching bases. Trimming pared 0 bases from V and 6 bases from J, leaving 12 bases between. CDR3 length: 14 amino acids. The germline V gene encodes CDR1 SGHDN and CDR2 FVKESK.

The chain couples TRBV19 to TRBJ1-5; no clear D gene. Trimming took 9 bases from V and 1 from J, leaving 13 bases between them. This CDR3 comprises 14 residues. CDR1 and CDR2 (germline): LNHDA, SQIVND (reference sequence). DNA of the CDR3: TGTGCCAGCGCCTCGGAACGGAGCAATCAGCCCCAGCATTTT. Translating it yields CASASERSNQPQHF.

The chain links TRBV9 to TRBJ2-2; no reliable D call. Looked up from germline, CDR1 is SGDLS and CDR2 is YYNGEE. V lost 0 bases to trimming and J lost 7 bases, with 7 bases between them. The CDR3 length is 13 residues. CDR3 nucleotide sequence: TGTGCCAGCAGCGTAGTTAGTATCGGGGAGCTGTTTTTT. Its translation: CASSVVSIGELFF.

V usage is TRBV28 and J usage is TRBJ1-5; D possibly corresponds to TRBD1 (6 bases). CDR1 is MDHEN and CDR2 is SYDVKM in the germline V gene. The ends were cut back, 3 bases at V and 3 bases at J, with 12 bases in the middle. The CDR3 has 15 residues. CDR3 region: CASSFGTYNNQPQHF. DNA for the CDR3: TGTGCCAGCAGTTTCGGGACATATAACAATCAGCCCCAGCATTTT.

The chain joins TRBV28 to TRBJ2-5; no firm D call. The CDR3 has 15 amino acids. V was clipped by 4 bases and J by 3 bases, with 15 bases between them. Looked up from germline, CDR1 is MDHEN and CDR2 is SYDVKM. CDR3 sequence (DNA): TGTGCCAGCAGTTCCTCCGGGCAAGGCGAAGAGACCCAGTACTTC. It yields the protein CASSSSGQGEETQYF.

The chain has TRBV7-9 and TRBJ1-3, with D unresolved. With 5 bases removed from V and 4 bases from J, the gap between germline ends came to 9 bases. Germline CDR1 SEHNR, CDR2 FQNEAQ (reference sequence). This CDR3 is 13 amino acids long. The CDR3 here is CASSPLRGNTIYF. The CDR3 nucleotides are TGTGCCAGCAGCCCACTCCGGGGAAACACCATATATTTT.

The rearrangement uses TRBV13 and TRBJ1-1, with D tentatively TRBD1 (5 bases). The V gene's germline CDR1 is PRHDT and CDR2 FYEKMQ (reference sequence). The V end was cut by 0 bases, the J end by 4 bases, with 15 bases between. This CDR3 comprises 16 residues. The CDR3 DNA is TGTGCCAGCAGCTTAGGATCTGGGGCTGGGAGCACTGAAGCTTTCTTT. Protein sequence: CASSLGSGAGSTEAFF.

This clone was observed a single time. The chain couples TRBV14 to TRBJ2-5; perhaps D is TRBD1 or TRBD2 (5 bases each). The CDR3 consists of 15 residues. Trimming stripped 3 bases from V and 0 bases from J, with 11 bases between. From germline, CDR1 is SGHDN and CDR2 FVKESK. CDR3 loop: CASSHPWGNQETQYF. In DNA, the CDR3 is TGTGCCAGCAGCCACCCCTGGGGGAACCAAGAGACCCAGTACTTC.

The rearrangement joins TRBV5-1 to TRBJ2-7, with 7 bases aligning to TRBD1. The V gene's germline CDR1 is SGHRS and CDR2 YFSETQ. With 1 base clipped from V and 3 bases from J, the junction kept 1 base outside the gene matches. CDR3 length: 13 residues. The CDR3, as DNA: TGCGCCAGCAGCTTGTACAGGGGCTACGAGCAGTACTTC. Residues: CASSLYRGYEQYF. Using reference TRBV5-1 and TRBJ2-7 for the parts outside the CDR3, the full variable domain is KAGVTQTPRYLIKTRGQQVTLSCSPISGHRSVSWYQQTPGQGLQFLFEYFSETQRNKGNFPGRFSGRQFSNSRSEMNVSTLELGDSALYLCASSLYRGYEQYFGPGTRLTVT.

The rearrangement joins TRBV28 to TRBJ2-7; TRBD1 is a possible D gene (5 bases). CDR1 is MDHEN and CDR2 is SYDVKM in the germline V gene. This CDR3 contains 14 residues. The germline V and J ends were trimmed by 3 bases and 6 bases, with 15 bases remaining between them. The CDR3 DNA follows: TGTGCCAGCAGTTTTTTTTCAGGGTTCGCCGAGCAGTACTTC. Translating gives CASSFFSGFAEQYF. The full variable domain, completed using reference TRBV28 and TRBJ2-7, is DVKVTQSSRYLVKRTGEKVFLECVQDMDHENMFWYRQDPGLGLRLIYFSYDVKMKEKGDIPEGYSVSREKKERFSLILESASTNQTSMYLCASSFFSGFAEQYFGPGTRLTVT.

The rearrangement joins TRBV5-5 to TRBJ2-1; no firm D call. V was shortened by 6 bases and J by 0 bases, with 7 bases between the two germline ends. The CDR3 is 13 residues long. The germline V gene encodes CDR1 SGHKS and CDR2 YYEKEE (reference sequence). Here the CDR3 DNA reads TGTGCCAGCAATAACAGCTCCTACAATGAGCAGTTCTTC. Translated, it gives CASNNSSYNEQFF.

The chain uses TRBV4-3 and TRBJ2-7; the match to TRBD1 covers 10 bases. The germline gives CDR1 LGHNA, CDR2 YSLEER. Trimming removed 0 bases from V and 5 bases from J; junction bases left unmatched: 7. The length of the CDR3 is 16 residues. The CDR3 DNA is TGCGCCAGCAGCCAAGAGGTGGGACAGGGGTGGAACGAGCAGTACTTC. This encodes CASSQEVGQGWNEQYF.

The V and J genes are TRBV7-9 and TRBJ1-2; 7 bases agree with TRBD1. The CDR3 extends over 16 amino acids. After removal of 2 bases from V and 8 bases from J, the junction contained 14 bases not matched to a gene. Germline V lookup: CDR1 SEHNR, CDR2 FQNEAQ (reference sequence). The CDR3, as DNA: TGTGCCAGCAGCTTATCCCAAGACAGGGTCCGGGAGGGCTACACCTTC. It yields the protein CASSLSQDRVREGYTF.

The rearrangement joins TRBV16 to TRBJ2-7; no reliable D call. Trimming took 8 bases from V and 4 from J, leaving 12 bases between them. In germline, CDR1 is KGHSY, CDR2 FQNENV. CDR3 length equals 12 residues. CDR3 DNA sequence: TGTGCCAGCGGACGACGGGTTTACGAGCAGTACTTC. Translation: CASGRRVYEQYF.

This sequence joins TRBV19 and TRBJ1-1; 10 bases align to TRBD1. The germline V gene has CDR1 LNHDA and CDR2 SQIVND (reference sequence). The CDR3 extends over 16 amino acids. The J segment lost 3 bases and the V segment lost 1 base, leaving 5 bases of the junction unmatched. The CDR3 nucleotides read TGTGCCAGTAGTATAGTTGGGGACAGGGGATACACTGAAGCTTTCTTT. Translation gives CASSIVGDRGYTEAFF. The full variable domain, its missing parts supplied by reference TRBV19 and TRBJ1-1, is DGGITQSPKYLFRKEGQNVTLSCEQNLNHDAMYWYRQDPGQGLRLIYYSQIVNDFQKGDIAEGYSVSREKKESFPLTVTSAQKNPTAFYLCASSIVGDRGYTEAFFGQGTRLTVV.

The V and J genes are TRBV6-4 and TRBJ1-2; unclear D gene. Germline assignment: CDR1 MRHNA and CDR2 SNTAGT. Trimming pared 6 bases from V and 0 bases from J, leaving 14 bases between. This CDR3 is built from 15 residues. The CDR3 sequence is CASRLRAYANYGYTF. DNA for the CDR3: TGTGCCAGCAGGCTAAGGGCCTACGCTAACTATGGCTACACCTTC.